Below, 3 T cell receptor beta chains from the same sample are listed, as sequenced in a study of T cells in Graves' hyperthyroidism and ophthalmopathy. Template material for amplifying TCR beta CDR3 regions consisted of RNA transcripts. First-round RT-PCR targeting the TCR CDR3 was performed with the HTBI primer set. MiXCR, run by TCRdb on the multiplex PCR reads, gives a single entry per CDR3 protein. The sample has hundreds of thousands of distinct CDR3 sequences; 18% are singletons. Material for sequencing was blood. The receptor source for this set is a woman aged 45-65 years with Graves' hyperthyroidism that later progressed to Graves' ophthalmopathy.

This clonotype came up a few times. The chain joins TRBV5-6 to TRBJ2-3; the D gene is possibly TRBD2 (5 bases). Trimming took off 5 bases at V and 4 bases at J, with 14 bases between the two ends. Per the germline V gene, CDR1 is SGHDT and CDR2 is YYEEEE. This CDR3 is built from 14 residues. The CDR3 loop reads CASSSHPAADTQYF. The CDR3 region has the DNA TGTGCCAGCAGTTCTCATCCAGCGGCAGATACGCAGTATTTT.

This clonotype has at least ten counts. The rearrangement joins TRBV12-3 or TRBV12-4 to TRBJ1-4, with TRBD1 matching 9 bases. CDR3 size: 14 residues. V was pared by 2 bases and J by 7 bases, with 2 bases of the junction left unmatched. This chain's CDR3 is CASSLQTGGEKLFF. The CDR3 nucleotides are TGTGCCAGCAGTTTACAGACAGGGGGTGAAAAACTGTTTTTT.

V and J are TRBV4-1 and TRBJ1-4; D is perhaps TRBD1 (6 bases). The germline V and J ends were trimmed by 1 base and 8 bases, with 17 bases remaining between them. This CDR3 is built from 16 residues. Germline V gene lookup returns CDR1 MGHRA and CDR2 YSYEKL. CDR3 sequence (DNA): TGCGCCAGCAGCCAAGTCACGGTACAGGGAAGCGAAAAACTGTTTTTT. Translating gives CASSQVTVQGSEKLFF.